One sample yielded the 13 T cell receptor beta chains listed below, sequenced in a study of blood T cells in healthy people across ages. Through a sample-barcoded 5' primer and a J-beta primer mix, a second PCR was run for about 6 to 11 cycles. TCRdb passed the 5' RACE reads through MiXCR, listing each CDR3 protein once. This table holds roughly 1,100,000 distinct CDR3 sequences, 20% to 25% found once. These data were likewise used in another study, on T cells of mothers and their children.

The sample taken for sequencing was blood. Receptors originate from a girl aged 2 to 10 in good health.

The chain recombines TRBV6-5 with TRBJ2-7; tentative D call: TRBD1 (6 bases). The CDR3 is 14 amino acids. Germline lookup yields CDR1 MNHEY and CDR2 SVGAGI. V was pared by 1 base and J by 1 base, with 8 bases between. CDR3 nucleotides: TGTGCCAGCAGTTACTTTGGACAGTCCTACGAGCAGTACTTC. Translated, it gives CASSYFGQSYEQYF.

This clonotype was seen only a few times. V gene TRBV4-3 combines with J gene TRBJ1-5; D unclear. This CDR3 has 13 amino acids. V was pared by 0 bases and J by 5 bases, with 5 bases between. Germline CDR1 reads LGHNA; CDR2 reads YSLEER. The CDR3 here is CASSQDKYQPQHF. CDR3 nucleotide sequence: TGCGCCAGCAGCCAAGACAAATATCAGCCCCAGCATTTT.

The gene calls are TRBV7-3 and TRBJ2-5; no clear D gene. The end of the DNA aligns better with TRBJ2-1, so the J call may be wrong. There are 14 residues in the CDR3. Germline lookup yields CDR1 SGHTA and CDR2 FQGTGA. Here the CDR3 DNA reads TGTGCCAGCAGCTTAACTCGGCAGTACAATGAGCAGTTCTTC. This gives the protein CASSLTRQYNEQFF.

This clonotype showed up just a few times. An end of the junction differs from the germline gene, which may be a read error. The J gene is TRBJ2-3, the V gene TRBV3-1; weak D call: TRBD2 (5 bases). There are 16 residues in the CDR3. The germline V gene has CDR1 LGHDT and CDR2 YNNKEL (reference sequence). The CDR3 DNA sequence: TGTGCCAGTAGCCGTCGGACGACTACTAGCACAGATACGCAGTATTTT. Translation gives CASSRRTTTSTDTQYF.

The chain carries TRBV28 and TRBJ2-4; 8 bases are shared with TRBD1. The CDR3 consists of 13 residues. J gave up 9 bases and V 6 bases, and 7 bases lay outside the gene matches. Germline lookup yields CDR1 MDHEN and CDR2 SYDVKM. The CDR3 DNA follows: TGTGCCAGCAGAGCCAGGGGGCAGGTCATTCAGTACTTC. Translating it yields CASRARGQVIQYF.

V usage is TRBV9 and J usage is TRBJ2-7; tentatively, D is TRBD1 (6 bases). Trimming shortened V by 3 bases and J by 6 bases, and 13 bases separated the two germline ends. CDR1 and CDR2 (germline): SGDLS, YYNGEE. This CDR3 has 13 residues. The CDR3 spells CASSDLTGLEQYF. CDR3 bases: TGTGCCAGCAGCGACTTAACAGGGCTCGAGCAGTACTTC.

V usage is TRBV20-1 and J usage is TRBJ2-1; 9 nucleotides agree with TRBD1. Germline CDR1 and CDR2: DFQATT and SNEGSKA (reference sequence). V lost 5 bases, J lost 6 bases, and 11 bases stayed unmatched. CDR3 length: 15 residues. This CDR3 is CSALTRDRVSNEQFF. DNA of the CDR3: TGCAGTGCTCTAACCCGGGACAGGGTTTCCAATGAGCAGTTCTTC.

This rearrangement joins TRBV4-2 to TRBJ2-3; tentative D call: TRBD2 (6 bases). This CDR3 contains 14 residues. Germline CDR1 reads LGHNA; CDR2 reads YNFKEQ. Between the trimmed V and J ends, which lost 0 bases and 5 bases, there was a span of 9 bases. The CDR3 sequence is CASSQEWGEDTQYF. As DNA, the CDR3 is TGTGCCAGCAGCCAAGAATGGGGGGAAGATACGCAGTATTTT.

In this sample, this clonotype turned up a few times. The V call is TRBV12-3 or TRBV12-4, the J call TRBJ1-2; 8 positions agree with TRBD1. V shed 6 bases, J shed 4 bases, and the junction held 4 bases outside the gene matches. The CDR3 spans 13 residues. CDR3 DNA: TGTGCCAGCAGAACAGGGGGGGCCTATGGCTACACCTTC. It encodes CASRTGGAYGYTF.

The chain employs TRBV20-1 and TRBJ2-7; D is possibly TRBD1 or TRBD2 (5 bases each). CDR1 and CDR2 (germline): DFQATT, SNEGSKA (reference sequence). The CDR3 runs to 16 residues. The ends were cut back, 3 bases at V and 0 bases at J, with 18 bases in the middle. Here the CDR3 reads CSARGGLGVLSYEQYF. DNA for the CDR3: TGCAGTGCTAGGGGTGGCCTGGGGGTCCTCTCCTACGAGCAGTACTTC.

The chain employs TRBV27 and TRBJ1-3; D call uncertain. V was cut by 6 bases and J by 4 bases, with 13 bases left in between. Germline CDR1 reads MNHEY; CDR2 reads SMNVEV (reference sequence). CDR3 length: 14 amino acids. The CDR3 spells CASRQRVEGNTIYF. The CDR3 DNA sequence: TGTGCCAGCAGGCAAAGGGTGGAAGGAAACACCATATATTTT.

The chain couples TRBV4-1 to TRBJ2-5; 8 positions match TRBD1. The DNA end favors TRBJ2-1, so the J call may be wrong. The CDR3 contains 15 residues. CDR1 MGHRA and CDR2 YSYEKL come from the germline V gene. The CDR3 spells CASSQVGTGRNEQFF. The CDR3 region has the DNA TGCGCCAGCAGCCAAGTTGGGACAGGTCGGAATGAGCAGTTCTTC.

The rearrangement uses TRBV10-3 and TRBJ2-5; 12 bases align to TRBD2. Losses at the gene ends were 5 bases for V and 10 bases for J; bases not matched to a gene: 2. Germline CDR1 is ENHRY and CDR2 is SYGVKD. The CDR3 consists of 12 residues. The CDR3 loop reads CAISSSGGDQYF. CDR3 nucleotide sequence: TGTGCCATCAGTTCTAGCGGGGGGGACCAGTACTTC.